The entry that follows covers one T cell receptor (beta chain) sequence. Its antigen is still unknown. TCRdb's copy holds only in-frame clones and misses some; the assay was immunoSEQ multiplex PCR. This sample has tens of thousands of clones, with less than 85% found just once. This sample was taken from a study of T cell clones after liver transplantation. Study information: TCRbeta sequencing after a pre-transplant mixed lymphocyte reaction identified graft-donor-reactive clones, later tracked in post-transplant blood. Samples came pre-transplant, pre-randomization before withdrawal, and post-randomization after withdrawal ended. Subjects received no induction therapy and standard immunosuppression until randomization at 12-24 months post-transplant. Study results and caveats: A larger donor-reactive than third-party decline suggested partial antigen-specific deletion.

The length of the CDR3 is 17 residues. J gave up 6 bases and V 5 bases, and 12 bases lay outside the gene matches. The germline V gene has CDR1 LNHDA and CDR2 SQIVND (reference sequence). This TCR was sampled from a human patient who received a liver transplant. Some T cells may be the graft donor's. The rearrangement uses TRBV19 and TRBJ2-3; the match to TRBD2 covers 12 bases. The specimen comprised CD4+ T cells from blood, sampled at the approximately 16-month timepoint. CDR3 protein: CASSRLAGGLGGDTQYF. The CDR3 nucleotides read TGTGCCAGTAGTCGCCTAGCGGGGGGGCTAGGAGGGGATACGCAGTATTTT.